The 26 T cell receptor beta chains reported below all come from one sample, sequenced in a study of blood T cells in healthy people across ages. PCR was performed a second time for about 7 to 12 cycles using a sample-barcoded 5' primer and a J-beta primer mix. TCRdb used MiXCR to reprocess the 5' RACE reads, holding one entry per CDR3 protein. This repertoire shows over 950,000 distinct CDR3 sequences, around 54% found once; its top ten account for over 20%. Input material: blood. The receptor set was obtained from a woman aged 60-70 years in good health.

The V call is TRBV20-1, the J call TRBJ1-2, with D maybe TRBD1 (6 bases). Germline CDR1 and CDR2: DFQATT and SNEGSKA (reference sequence). Trimming took 6 bases from V and 5 from J, leaving 13 bases between them. The CDR3 runs to 12 residues. DNA for the CDR3: TGCAGTGCCTTACAGGGTAGTTATGGCTACACCTTC. Amino acids: CSALQGSYGYTF.

On this clonotype: This may arise from a read error, as a much more abundant clone is one base away. The chain recombines TRBV29-1 with TRBJ2-5; D possibly corresponds to TRBD2 (6 bases). Trimming shortened V by 7 bases and J by 3 bases, and 15 bases separated the two germline ends. CDR3 length: 13 residues. CDR1 SQVTM and CDR2 ANQGSEA come from the germline V gene. CDR3 amino acids: CSAHPGDEETQYF. Here the CDR3 DNA reads TGCAGCGCCCATCCGGGAGACGAAGAGACCCAGTACTTC.

This clonotype was recorded once. The chain recombines TRBV20-1 with TRBJ2-2; D is tentatively TRBD1 or TRBD2 (5 bases each). The V and J ends lost 0 bases and 6 bases respectively, with 14 bases between them. Germline values: CDR1 DFQATT, CDR2 SNEGSKA (reference sequence). CDR3 length equals 15 residues. CDR3 sequence reads: CSARDRVLRAGELFF. The CDR3 DNA reads TGCAGTGCTAGAGACAGGGTACTGAGGGCCGGGGAGCTGTTTTTT.

The chain joins TRBV15 to TRBJ2-5; either TRBD1 or TRBD2 may fit D (5 bases each). This CDR3 has 15 residues. The germline CDR1 and CDR2 sequences are LNHNV and YYDKDF (reference sequence). The germline V and J ends were trimmed by 0 bases and 8 bases, with 16 bases remaining between them. The CDR3 spells CATSRDRGDAGTQYF. CDR3 coding DNA: TGTGCCACCAGCAGAGATCGAGGGGACGCCGGCACCCAGTACTTC.

The genes are TRBV20-1 and TRBJ1-4; tentative D call: TRBD1 (6 bases). The germline V gene encodes CDR1 DFQATT and CDR2 SNEGSKA (reference sequence). The CDR3 consists of 13 residues. Trimming took off 3 bases at V and 8 bases at J, with 13 bases between the two ends. CDR3 in DNA: TGCAGTGCTAGCCAGGGGTCCTACGAAAAACTGTTTTTT. Protein: CSASQGSYEKLFF.

The genes are TRBV20-1 and TRBJ2-1, with 8 bases lining up with TRBD1. This CDR3 contains 16 residues. In germline, CDR1 is DFQATT, CDR2 SNEGSKA (reference sequence). The J segment lost 9 bases and the V segment lost 0 bases, leaving 13 bases of the junction unmatched. The CDR3 nucleotides are TGCAGTGCTAGAGATCCAGGGGGCTGGACTAAGGGTGAGCAGTTCTTC. Translating it yields CSARDPGGWTKGEQFF.

J is TRBJ2-7 and V is TRBV5-1, with 8 bases lining up with TRBD1. J lost 2 bases, V lost 0 bases, and 7 bases had no gene match. Per germline, CDR1 SGHRS and CDR2 YFSETQ. The CDR3 totals 16 residues. The CDR3 is CASSLAAGTGTYEQYF. The CDR3 DNA sequence: TGCGCCAGCAGCTTGGCCGCCGGGACAGGAACCTACGAGCAGTACTTC.

This clonotype was counted a single time. The chain is built from TRBV20-1 and TRBJ1-4; unclear D gene. V shed 4 bases and J shed 8 bases, with 8 bases lying between them. Germline-derived CDR1 and CDR2 are DFQATT and SNEGSKA (reference sequence). The CDR3 is made up of 11 amino acids. Here the CDR3 reads CSAIGWEKLFF. CDR3 in DNA: TGCAGTGCTATCGGTTGGGAAAAACTGTTTTTT.

The rearrangement uses TRBV28 and TRBJ1-5, with D possibly TRBD1 on 5 matching bases. Germline V gives CDR1 MDHEN, CDR2 SYDVKM. Trimming cost V 8 bases and J 6 bases, with 17 bases left between them. This CDR3 contains 14 residues. CDR3 amino acids: CASVSGFASQPQHF. The CDR3 coding sequence is TGTGCCAGCGTATCAGGGTTTGCCAGTCAGCCCCAGCATTTT.

The CDR3 nucleotides read TGCAGCGTTCGGGACAGGGGGCAAGATACGCAGTATTTT. Its translation is CSVRDRGQDTQYF. The V call is TRBV29-1, the J call TRBJ2-3, with 12 bases identical to TRBD1. Germline assignment: CDR1 SQVTM and CDR2 ANQGSEA. The CDR3 totals 13 residues. Trimming cost V 5 bases and J 5 bases; bases outside gene matches: 2.

The V call is TRBV29-1, the J call TRBJ2-3; TRBD1 matches 8 bases. Germline trimming cut 3 bases from V and 1 base from J; bases unmatched to any gene: 6. The CDR3 length is 15 residues. Looked up from germline, CDR1 is SQVTM and CDR2 is ANQGSEA. CDR3 region: CSVETPGQGTDTQYF. The CDR3 coding sequence is TGCAGCGTTGAGACACCGGGACAGGGCACAGATACGCAGTATTTT.

This clonotype has a single count. The genes are TRBV4-3 and TRBJ1-4; 7 bases align to TRBD1. Germline CDR1 LGHNA, CDR2 YSLEER. The V segment lost 0 bases and the J segment 11 bases; nucleotides outside the gene matches: 6. This CDR3 spans 14 amino acids. In nucleotides, the CDR3 is TGCGCCAGCAGCCAAGATCAGTCACAGGGGAAACTGTTTTTT. Protein product: CASSQDQSQGKLFF.

In its sample, this clonotype was seen a few times. The chain combines TRBV10-3 with TRBJ2-1, with D perhaps given as TRBD1 or TRBD2 (5 bases each). Trimming cost V 10 bases and J 5 bases, with 21 bases left between them. The CDR3 contains 15 residues. Germline V CDR1 and CDR2: ENHRY, SYGVKD. DNA of the CDR3: TGTGCCACCCGGGGCTCTTCGGGCCTTAACAATGAGCAGTTCTTC. Protein product: CATRGSSGLNNEQFF.

This clonotype appeared a few times. The gene calls are TRBV20-1 and TRBJ2-3; D uncertain. The germline V gene encodes CDR1 DFQATT and CDR2 SNEGSKA (reference sequence). V gave up 5 bases and J gave up 2 bases, with 8 bases separating them. This CDR3 comprises 12 residues. CDR3 in amino acids: CSAAFHTDTQYF. In nucleotides, the CDR3 is TGCAGTGCTGCGTTCCACACAGATACGCAGTATTTT.

The sample holds a few counts of this clonotype. The chain recombines TRBV2 with TRBJ2-1, with TRBD2 identical over 12 bases. The ends lost 6 bases at V and 8 bases at J; junction bases unmatched: 5. Germline V gene lookup returns CDR1 SNHLY and CDR2 FYNNEI. This CDR3 comprises 14 residues. CDR3 loop: CASSLTSGSHEQFF. DNA for the CDR3: TGTGCCAGCAGCCTGACTAGCGGGAGTCATGAGCAGTTCTTC.

This clonotype appeared a few times. The rearrangement uses TRBV12-3 or TRBV12-4 and TRBJ2-7, with 7 bases fitting TRBD1. V lost 6 bases, J lost 0 bases, and 11 bases stayed unmatched. This CDR3 has 16 residues. For the CDR3, the DNA is TGTGCCAGCAGCACGTACCGACAGGGCATCTCCTACGAGCAGTACTTC. It yields the protein CASSTYRQGISYEQYF.

This clonotype was counted at least ten times. This chain connects TRBV21-1 to TRBJ2-5; the table's D call TRBD1 went unverified against the DNA. TRBV21-1 is annotated as a pseudogene. The CDR3 covers 16 residues. The CDR3 reads CASSKVTGTGQETQYF. The CDR3, as DNA: TGTGCCAGCAGCAAAGTAACCGGGACAGGGCAAGAGACCCAGTACTTC.

Here the CDR3 DNA reads TGCGCCAGCAGCCCCTCCTCGGGCCCCCAGTACGAGCAGTACTTC. Translation: CASSPSSGPQYEQYF. The chain has TRBV5-1 and TRBJ2-7, with D unclear. This CDR3 has 15 amino acids. Germline values: CDR1 SGHRS, CDR2 YFSETQ. The V end was cut by 4 bases, the J end by 4 bases, with 18 bases between.

The rearrangement joins TRBV10-3 to TRBJ2-7; D might be TRBD2 (5 bases). V was shortened by 6 bases and J by 2 bases, with 11 bases between the two germline ends. The CDR3 contains 13 residues. CDR1 ENHRY and CDR2 SYGVKD come from the germline V gene. The CDR3 loop is CAIRKDLTYEQYF. The CDR3 bases are TGTGCCATCAGAAAGGACTTAACCTACGAGCAGTACTTC.

The rearrangement uses TRBV20-1 and TRBJ2-7, with TRBD2 matching over 14 bases. The CDR3 totals 17 residues. Germline values: CDR1 DFQATT, CDR2 SNEGSKA (reference sequence). Unmatched junction bases numbered 11, after V lost 6 bases and J lost 1 base. As DNA, the CDR3 is TGCAGTGCCTGGACTAGCGGGAGGATTATTGTGTCCTACGAGCAGTACTTC. Translation gives CSAWTSGRIIVSYEQYF.

This chain links TRBV12-3 or TRBV12-4 with TRBJ1-4, with D maybe TRBD1 (5 bases). This CDR3 has 13 amino acids. V gave up 8 bases and J gave up 8 bases, with 15 bases separating them. CDR3 coding DNA: TGTGCCAGCGGCCGCGGACACCGGGAAAAACTGTTTTTT. Its protein product is CASGRGHREKLFF.

The chain links TRBV29-1 to TRBJ2-1; D is perhaps TRBD1 (6 bases). The V gene lost 4 bases and the J gene lost 0 bases, with 19 bases spanning the gap. Germline CDR1 reads SQVTM; CDR2 reads ANQGSEA. The CDR3 sequence is 17 residues long. CDR3 residues: CSVGPRDTKSSYNEQFF. For the CDR3, the DNA is TGCAGCGTTGGGCCCCGGGACACGAAAAGCTCCTACAATGAGCAGTTCTTC.

This clonotype has more than one count but fewer than ten. The rearrangement links TRBV20-1 to TRBJ2-5, with D possibly matching TRBD1 (6 bases). The J call may be mistaken, given a closer DNA end match to TRBJ2-7. This CDR3 spans 15 amino acids. Germline V gives CDR1 DFQATT, CDR2 SNEGSKA (reference sequence). CDR3 sequence (DNA): TGCAGTGCTAGAACCCCCTCGGGACACATCTACGAGCAGTACTTC. Its protein product is CSARTPSGHIYEQYF.

J is TRBJ2-7 and V is TRBV20-1; 9 nucleotides match TRBD2. With 2 bases clipped from V and 10 bases from J, the junction kept 15 bases outside the gene matches. This CDR3 spans 15 amino acids. Germline loops: CDR1 DFQATT, CDR2 SNEGSKA (reference sequence). CDR3 residues: CSARLGLARGGSQYF. The DNA for the CDR3 is TGCAGTGCTAGACTGGGACTAGCTAGGGGGGGTTCCCAGTACTTC.

The genes are TRBV7-3 and TRBJ2-6, with 8 bases identical to TRBD1. V was pared by 2 bases and J by 4 bases, with 7 bases of the junction left unmatched. The CDR3 runs to 17 residues. Germline CDR1 and CDR2: SGHTA and FQGTGA. The DNA for the CDR3 is TGTGCCAGCAGCTTAGTAGCGGACAGGGTCGGGGCCAACGTCCTGACTTTC. Residues: CASSLVADRVGANVLTF.

The chain recombines TRBV27 with TRBJ2-1; 8 nucleotides agree with TRBD2. The CDR3 sequence is 15 residues long. CDR1 is MNHEY and CDR2 is SMNVEV in the germline V gene (reference sequence). V was clipped by 3 bases and J by 4 bases; unmatched bases: 5. The CDR3 nucleotides read TGTGCCAGCAGTTTGTCTAGCGGGCTATACAATGAGCAGTTCTTC. Amino acids: CASSLSSGLYNEQFF.